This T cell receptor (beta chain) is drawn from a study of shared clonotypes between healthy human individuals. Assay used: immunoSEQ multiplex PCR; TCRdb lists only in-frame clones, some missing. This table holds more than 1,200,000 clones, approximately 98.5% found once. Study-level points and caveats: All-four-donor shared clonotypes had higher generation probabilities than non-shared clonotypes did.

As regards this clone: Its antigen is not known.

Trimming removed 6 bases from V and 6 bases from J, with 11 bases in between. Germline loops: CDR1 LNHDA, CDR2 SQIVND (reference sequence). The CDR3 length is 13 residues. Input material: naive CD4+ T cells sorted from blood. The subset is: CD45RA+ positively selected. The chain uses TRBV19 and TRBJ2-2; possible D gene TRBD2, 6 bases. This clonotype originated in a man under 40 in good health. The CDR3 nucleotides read TGTGCCAGTAGCCACCCGGGAGCCGGGGAGCTGTTTTTT. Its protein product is CASSHPGAGELFF. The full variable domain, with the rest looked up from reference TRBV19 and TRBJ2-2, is DGGITQSPKYLFRKEGQNVTLSCEQNLNHDAMYWYRQDPGQGLRLIYYSQIVNDFQKGDIAEGYSVSREKKESFPLTVTSAQKNPTAFYLCASSHPGAGELFFGEGSRLTVL.